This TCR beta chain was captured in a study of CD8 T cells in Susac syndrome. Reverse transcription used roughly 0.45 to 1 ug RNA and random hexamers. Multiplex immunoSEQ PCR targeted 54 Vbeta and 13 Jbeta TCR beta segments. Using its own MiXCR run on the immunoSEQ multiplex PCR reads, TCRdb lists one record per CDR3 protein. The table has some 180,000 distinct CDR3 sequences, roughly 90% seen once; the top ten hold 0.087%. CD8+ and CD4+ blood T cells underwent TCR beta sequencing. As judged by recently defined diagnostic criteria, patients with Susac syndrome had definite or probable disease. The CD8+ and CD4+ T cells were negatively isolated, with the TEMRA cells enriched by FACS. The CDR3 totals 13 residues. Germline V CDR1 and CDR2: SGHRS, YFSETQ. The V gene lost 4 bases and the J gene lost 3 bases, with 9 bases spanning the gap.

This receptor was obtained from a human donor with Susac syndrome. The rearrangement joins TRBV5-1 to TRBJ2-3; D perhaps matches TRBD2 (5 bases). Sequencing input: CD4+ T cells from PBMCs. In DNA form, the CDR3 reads TGCGCCAGCAGCCAGGACTTGACAGATACGCAGTATTTT. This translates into CASSQDLTDTQYF. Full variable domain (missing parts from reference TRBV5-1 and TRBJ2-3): KAGVTQTPRYLIKTRGQQVTLSCSPISGHRSVSWYQQTPGQGLQFLFEYFSETQRNKGNFPGRFSGRQFSNSRSEMNVSTLELGDSALYLCASSQDLTDTQYFGPGTRLTVL.